The clone carrying this T cell receptor (beta chain) qualifies as large (0.1 to 1%). Its specificity is not known. Germline V gives CDR1 GTSNPN, CDR2 SVGIG (reference sequence). This CDR3 spans 13 amino acids. Trimming stripped 0 bases from V and 3 bases from J, with 5 bases between. Every TCR cDNA molecule bore its own unique molecular identifier. TCRdb reprocessed the 5' RACE reads via MiXCR and lists one record per CDR3 protein. Of 3,000 or so distinct CDR3 sequences listed, roughly 17% are singletons. The data belong to a study of spatial heterogeneity in lung cancer. Overall study: Tumor regions showed TCR transcript counts that correlated strongly with a T cell module score from matched bulk RNA-seq. A unique TCR and UMI combination showed up more than ten times in raw reads, on average.

The time point: sample taken at primary tumor resection. Unsorted whole RNA from tumor, nontumor lung or frozen PBMC underwent sequencing. Whole-study results and caveats: Higher tumor mutation counts went along with higher counts of expanded intratumoral alpha and beta TCRs.

V is TRBV30 and J is TRBJ2-2; D gene ambiguous. The TCR originated in a male donor with early-stage non-small cell lung cancer. The sample here was lung tumor tissue, taken at surgery. In nucleotides, the CDR3 is TGTGCCTGGAGTGTAATGGACACCGGGGAGCTGTTTTTT. This translates into CAWSVMDTGELFF.